Listed below are T cell receptor beta chains from one sample, sequenced in a study of CXCR3-negative and CXCR3-positive naive CD8 T cells. Following a re-call of the 5' RACE reads, TCRdb has one entry per CDR3 protein and lacks DNA. In total, the table holds 70,000 to 100,000 distinct CDR3 sequences. The sample comprised naive CXCR3- CD8+ T cells from blood. These receptors all stem from a human donor in good health. Some clones in this sample may be carry-over from other donors' samples. Each CDR3 is given with its conserved first and last residue. Fields, in order: clone size, V gene, J gene, CDR3 length, CDR3 protein. Size tells how often a clone was seen (once, few, many) or the class of an expanded clone, and some rows leave it out.

clone_size: .; v_call: TRBV20-1; j_call: TRBJ1-1; cdr3_length: 13; cdr3_aa: CSASAGTNTEAFF
clone_size: .; v_call: TRBV12-3/TRBV12-4; j_call: TRBJ2-3; cdr3_length: 12; cdr3_aa: CASRSSTDTQYF
clone_size: .; v_call: TRBV7-6; j_call: TRBJ2-2; cdr3_length: 16; cdr3_aa: CASSYERESVTGELFF
clone_size: .; v_call: TRBV20-1; j_call: TRBJ1-1; cdr3_length: 13; cdr3_aa: CSARPRGDTEAFF
clone_size: .; v_call: TRBV2; j_call: TRBJ2-3; cdr3_length: 15; cdr3_aa: CASSAGGLHTDTQYF
clone_size: .; v_call: TRBV7-9; j_call: TRBJ2-5; cdr3_length: 16; cdr3_aa: CASSSVVAAFQETQYF
clone_size: .; v_call: TRBV4-3; j_call: TRBJ1-4; cdr3_length: 17; cdr3_aa: CASSQGRNLAPNEKLFF
clone_size: .; v_call: TRBV13; j_call: TRBJ1-2; cdr3_length: 13; cdr3_aa: CASSFTGPYGYTF
clone_size: .; v_call: TRBV6-6; j_call: TRBJ2-3; cdr3_length: 16; cdr3_aa: CASSPPASGGLDTQYF
clone_size: .; v_call: TRBV28; j_call: TRBJ2-7; cdr3_length: 15; cdr3_aa: CDSSSTPNGPYEQYF
clone_size: .; v_call: TRBV18; j_call: TRBJ1-2; cdr3_length: 15; cdr3_aa: CASTPNVGSFHGYTF
clone_size: .; v_call: TRBV6-2/TRBV6-3; j_call: TRBJ1-5; cdr3_length: 14; cdr3_aa: CASSQTGTHQPQHF
clone_size: .; v_call: TRBV5-4; j_call: TRBJ2-1; cdr3_length: 17; cdr3_aa: CASSSLEVKGFNNEQFF
clone_size: .; v_call: TRBV19; j_call: TRBJ2-1; cdr3_length: 13; cdr3_aa: CASSSTGADEQFF
clone_size: .; v_call: TRBV5-4; j_call: TRBJ2-5; cdr3_length: 15; cdr3_aa: CASSPTTGLIETQYF
clone_size: .; v_call: TRBV5-1; j_call: TRBJ2-3; cdr3_length: 15; cdr3_aa: CASSSGYMDTDTQYF
clone_size: .; v_call: TRBV29-1; j_call: TRBJ2-5; cdr3_length: 15; cdr3_aa: CSVEEGGGLQETQYF
clone_size: .; v_call: TRBV29-1; j_call: TRBJ2-1; cdr3_length: 13; cdr3_aa: CSVESSGGNEQFF
clone_size: .; v_call: TRBV29-1; j_call: TRBJ2-3; cdr3_length: 14; cdr3_aa: CSVAGTGLTDTQYF
clone_size: .; v_call: TRBV9; j_call: TRBJ2-7; cdr3_length: 14; cdr3_aa: CASSVDQESYEQYF
clone_size: .; v_call: TRBV20-1; j_call: TRBJ2-4; cdr3_length: 22; cdr3_aa: CSARVLAREGLAGAPLENIQYF
clone_size: .; v_call: TRBV7-8; j_call: TRBJ2-3; cdr3_length: 15; cdr3_aa: CASSLGYSPTDTQYF
clone_size: .; v_call: TRBV20-1; j_call: TRBJ2-1; cdr3_length: 15; cdr3_aa: CSAWGTVSSYNEQFF
clone_size: .; v_call: TRBV20-1; j_call: TRBJ1-1; cdr3_length: 14; cdr3_aa: CSARPTGVDTEAFF
clone_size: .; v_call: TRBV25-1; j_call: TRBJ2-7; cdr3_length: 14; cdr3_aa: CASSVPGGPNEQYF
clone_size: medium-sized; v_call: TRBV28; j_call: TRBJ2-5; cdr3_length: 15; cdr3_aa: CASSLLSGVQETQYF
clone_size: .; v_call: TRBV14; j_call: TRBJ2-7; cdr3_length: 13; cdr3_aa: CASSLVVGYEQYF
clone_size: .; v_call: TRBV9; j_call: TRBJ2-5; cdr3_length: 14; cdr3_aa: CASTPTAGVETQYF
clone_size: .; v_call: TRBV5-1; j_call: TRBJ2-7; cdr3_length: 15; cdr3_aa: CASSLGLAGGPEQYF
clone_size: .; v_call: TRBV7-8; j_call: TRBJ2-1; cdr3_length: 13; cdr3_aa: CASSLVAGVEQFF